The 16 T cell receptor beta chains presented below share a single source sample, sequenced in a study of cytotoxic CD8 clonotypes in ibrutinib-treated CLL. The protocol was immunoSEQ multiplex PCR, while the TCRdb copy is restricted to in-frame clones and leaves out a portion. Of about 9,400 clones listed, under 65% are singletons. Sequencing used PBMCs, obtained before ibrutinib treatment. The origin of the receptors is a human donor with chronic lymphocytic leukemia.

The sample holds a few counts of this clone. This chain uses TRBV6-6 with TRBJ2-6, with unresolved D. This CDR3 region has 14 residues. Trimming removed 5 bases from V and 0 bases from J, with 5 bases in between. In germline, CDR1 is MNHNY, CDR2 SVGAGI (reference sequence). CDR3 region: CASSTVSGANVLTF. For the CDR3, the DNA is TGTGCCAGCAGTACGGTCTCTGGGGCCAACGTCCTGACTTTC.

The chain employs TRBV19 and TRBJ2-5; possible D gene TRBD1, 5 bases. The CDR3 is 13 amino acids. Trimming took 9 bases from V and 1 from J, leaving 12 bases between them. Germline loops: CDR1 LNHDA, CDR2 SQIVND (reference sequence). The CDR3 DNA follows: TGTGCCAGCCGTGGGGCCACCCAAGAGACCCAGTACTTC. Protein: CASRGATQETQYF.

The chain links TRBV19 to TRBJ1-2; D may be TRBD1 (5 bases). Germline CDR1 reads LNHDA; CDR2 reads SQIVND (reference sequence). This CDR3 region has 15 residues. Trimming pared 5 bases from V and 6 bases from J, leaving 19 bases between. CDR3 in amino acids: CASSVTGTDENGYTF. The CDR3 coding sequence is TGTGCCAGTAGTGTGACCGGGACGGACGAGAATGGCTACACCTTC.

This sequence joins TRBV5-6 and TRBJ1-3; TRBD1 is a possible D gene (5 bases). Per germline, CDR1 SGHDT and CDR2 YYEEEE. V lost 0 bases to trimming and J lost 6 bases, with 13 bases between them. There are 15 residues in the CDR3. Here the CDR3 DNA reads TGTGCCAGCAGCTTGGTGGGGGGAACGGCAAACACCATATATTTT. Its translation: CASSLVGGTANTIYF.

A few counts support this clone. V usage is TRBV7-3 and J usage is TRBJ2-5; the D is unclear. The CDR3 has 14 residues. Germline assignment: CDR1 SGHTA and CDR2 FQGTGA. With 3 bases removed from V and 2 bases from J, the gap between germline ends came to 10 bases. CDR3 nucleotide sequence: TGTGCCAGCAGCTTGGGTGGGTGGCAAGAGACCCAGTACTTC. Its protein is CASSLGGWQETQYF.

This clone has a single count. This chain links TRBV7-2 with TRBJ2-3; D call uncertain. Trimming cost V 5 bases and J 7 bases, with 10 bases left between them. The V gene's germline CDR1 is SGHTA and CDR2 FQGNSA. This CDR3 is built from 12 residues. CDR3 sequence: CASSLSLNTQYF. CDR3 in DNA: TGTGCCAGCAGCCTGAGTCTAAATACGCAGTATTTT.

This clone was observed a few times. The genes are TRBV5-1 and TRBJ1-6; D not certain. Trimming cost V 0 bases and J 7 bases, with 11 bases left between them. This CDR3 comprises 15 residues. Germline V lookup: CDR1 SGHRS, CDR2 YFSETQ. CDR3 nucleotides: TGCGCCAGCAGCTTGGGGAGGACGGTGAATTCACCCCTCCACTTT. Its protein is CASSLGRTVNSPLHF.

V usage is TRBV7-9 and J usage is TRBJ1-4; 9 bases match TRBD1. Germline CDR1 and CDR2: SEHNR and FQNEAQ (reference sequence). V shed 1 base, J shed 7 bases, and the junction held 1 base outside the gene matches. This CDR3 region has 14 residues. The CDR3 spells CASSLGDRAEKLFF. CDR3 DNA sequence: TGTGCCAGCAGCTTAGGGGACAGGGCTGAAAAACTGTTTTTT.

This chain connects TRBV7-9 to TRBJ2-7; TRBD2 matches at 10 bases. Germline values: CDR1 SEHNR, CDR2 FQNEAQ (reference sequence). The J segment lost 6 bases and the V segment lost 1 base, leaving 6 bases of the junction unmatched. This CDR3 contains 15 residues. CDR3 coding DNA: TGTGCCAGCAGCTTAGGAGTAGCGGGAGGACGCGAGCAGTACTTC. It is translated as CASSLGVAGGREQYF.

The rearrangement links TRBV20-1 to TRBJ2-1; D gene ambiguous. V shed 3 bases and J shed 8 bases, with 8 bases lying between them. The V gene's germline CDR1 is DFQATT and CDR2 SNEGSKA (reference sequence). There are 11 residues in the CDR3. The CDR3 loop reads CSASNRHEQFF. CDR3 nucleotides: TGCAGTGCTAGCAACAGACATGAGCAGTTCTTC.

The rearrangement joins TRBV11-2 to TRBJ1-5; D unresolved. Trimming removed 1 base at V and 7 bases at J, with 5 bases between. Germline V CDR1 and CDR2: SGHAT, FQNNGV. The CDR3 totals 12 residues. The CDR3 reads CASSLVGQPQHF. The CDR3 DNA sequence: TGTGCCAGCAGCTTAGTGGGACAGCCCCAGCATTTT.

This clone was picked up a small number of times. J is TRBJ2-2 and V is TRBV7-3, with no clear D. Trimming pared 1 base from V and 1 base from J, leaving 1 base between. The CDR3 contains 13 residues. Germline V CDR1 and CDR2: SGHTA, FQGTGA. Here the CDR3 reads CASSLRNTGELFF. Written as DNA, the CDR3 is TGTGCCAGCAGCTTAAGGAACACCGGGGAGCTGTTTTTT.

The chain carries TRBV28 and TRBJ1-5; the D is unclear. The V gene's germline CDR1 is MDHEN and CDR2 SYDVKM. V shed 3 bases and J shed 5 bases, with 14 bases lying between them. This CDR3 comprises 15 residues. The CDR3 DNA reads as TGTGCCAGCAGTTTTCTCCCCTCTCATTATCAGCCCCAGCATTTT. Translation: CASSFLPSHYQPQHF. The full variable domain, completed using reference TRBV28 and TRBJ1-5, is DVKVTQSSRYLVKRTGEKVFLECVQDMDHENMFWYRQDPGLGLRLIYFSYDVKMKEKGDIPEGYSVSREKKERFSLILESASTNQTSMYLCASSFLPSHYQPQHFGDGTRLSIL.

V and J are TRBV5-1 and TRBJ2-5; 9 positions agree with TRBD1. Germline V gene data show CDR1 as SGHRS and CDR2 as YFSETQ. CDR3 length equals 17 residues. V was clipped by 1 base and J by 4 bases; unmatched bases: 11. CDR3 residues: CASSLPGQGVGGETQYF. As DNA, the CDR3 is TGCGCCAGCAGCTTGCCGGGACAGGGTGTAGGGGGAGAGACCCAGTACTTC.

This clone was detected once. This chain joins TRBV6-1 and TRBJ2-2; 9 bases are shared with TRBD1. The germline V gene encodes CDR1 MNHNS and CDR2 SASEGT. The CDR3 runs to 13 residues. The J segment lost 13 bases and the V segment lost 1 base, leaving 4 bases of the junction unmatched. CDR3 in amino acids: CASSEGGQGRLFF. As DNA, the CDR3 is TGTGCCAGCAGTGAAGGTGGACAGGGGAGGCTGTTTTTT.

This clone was found a few times. This chain connects TRBV30 to TRBJ2-4, with 14 bases fitting TRBD2. The junction had 16 bases not matched to a gene; V was cut back by 4 bases and J by 8 bases. CDR3 length equals 18 residues. Germline lookup yields CDR1 GTSNPN and CDR2 SVGIG (reference sequence). CDR3 sequence (DNA): TGTGCCTGGACTCGCGCGCACGGGACTAGCGGGAGCTGGGACATTCAGTACTTC. It codes for CAWTRAHGTSGSWDIQYF.